Sequencing of this T cell receptor beta chain was carried out in a study of shared clonotypes between healthy human individuals. Study in general: The cohort had two women and a few men, ages 18 to 49.

The CDR3 totals 13 residues. The germline CDR1 and CDR2 sequences are MNHEY and SVGAGI. The V and J ends lost 5 bases and 2 bases respectively, with 10 bases between them. Assay used: immunoSEQ multiplex PCR; TCRdb lists only in-frame clones, some missing. This table holds 950,000 to 1,200,000 clones, about 72% found once. The TCR originated in a man younger than 35 in good health. Some clones in this sample may be carry-over from other donors' samples. The rearrangement uses TRBV6-5 and TRBJ2-7, with a tentative D call TRBD2 (6 bases). The sequenced sample consisted of memory CD4+ T cells from PBMCs. Subset specified: CD45RA-negative fraction. CDR3 residues: CASSPSEAYEQYF. The DNA of the CDR3 is TGTGCCAGCAGTCCTAGCGAGGCCTACGAGCAGTACTTC.